A single sample gave rise to the 30 T cell receptor beta chains below, sequenced in a study of T cells in Graves' hyperthyroidism and ophthalmopathy. What was amplified from RNA transcripts were TCR beta CDR3 regions. In the first-round RT-PCR of the TCR CDR3, the HTBI primer set was used. TCRdb recomputed calls from the multiplex PCR reads with MiXCR, one row per CDR3 protein. The repertoire consists of fewer than 600,000 distinct CDR3 sequences, with roughly 14% occurring once and the leading ten covering around a sixth. The specimen sequenced was blood. Receptors were obtained from a woman aged 18-29 years with Graves' hyperthyroidism.

This clonotype was seen repeatedly, ten times or more. V is TRBV11-3 and J is TRBJ2-7; D call uncertain. The V and J ends lost 5 bases and 4 bases respectively, with 18 bases between them. The CDR3 covers 15 residues. Germline values: CDR1 SGHNT, CDR2 YENEEA. CDR3 sequence (DNA): TGTGCCAGCAGCCCGGCGTGGAGCGCAACATACGAGCAGTACTTC. This translates into CASSPAWSATYEQYF.

This clonotype has at least ten counts. The chain links TRBV20-1 to TRBJ1-1; 9 bases fit TRBD1. V trimming: 4 bases; J trimming: 5 bases; junction bases outside the gene matches: 11. The length of the CDR3 is 15 residues. Germline loops: CDR1 DFQATT, CDR2 SNEGSKA (reference sequence). CDR3 protein: CSAIPYRGPRTEAFF. CDR3 coding DNA: TGCAGTGCTATCCCTTACAGGGGGCCGAGGACTGAAGCTTTCTTT.

This chain links TRBV11-3 with TRBJ1-4; a possible D gene is TRBD1 (6 bases). The CDR3 spans 13 residues. V was pared by 5 bases and J by 5 bases, with 9 bases between. CDR1 SGHNT and CDR2 YENEEA come from the germline V gene. CDR3 loop: CASSRGQNEKLFF. The CDR3 region has the DNA TGTGCCAGCAGCCGCGGACAGAATGAAAAACTGTTTTTT.

The chain recombines TRBV2 with TRBJ2-1, with 10 bases aligning to TRBD1. Germline loops: CDR1 SNHLY, CDR2 FYNNEI. V was clipped by 4 bases and J by 8 bases; unmatched bases: 5. CDR3 size: 14 residues. The CDR3 DNA follows: TGTGCCAGCAGTGGTGGGACAGGGGAGGATGAGCAGTTCTTC. Amino acids: CASSGGTGEDEQFF.

The table lists this clonotype with a few counts. The rearrangement links TRBV19 to TRBJ2-7; 10 bases agree with TRBD2. Trimming removed 3 bases from V and 2 bases from J; junction bases left unmatched: 1. This CDR3 spans 14 amino acids. CDR1 is LNHDA, CDR2 SQIVND, per germline (reference sequence). The CDR3 reads CASSMGLATYEQYF. The CDR3 nucleotides read TGTGCCAGTAGTATGGGACTAGCGACCTACGAGCAGTACTTC.

The chain joins TRBV5-1 to TRBJ2-1; D is unclear. Deletions cut 4 bases from V and 5 bases from J, with 13 bases between. The germline gives CDR1 SGHRS, CDR2 YFSETQ. The CDR3 is made up of 14 amino acids. The CDR3 region has the DNA TGCGCCAGCAGCCAAACCCCGGCCAACAATGAGCAGTTCTTC. Translated, it gives CASSQTPANNEQFF.

This clonotype was recorded at least ten times. This rearrangement joins TRBV5-1 to TRBJ1-2, with D tentatively TRBD1 (5 bases). V was pared by 1 base and J by 2 bases, with 12 bases between. The germline gives CDR1 SGHRS, CDR2 YFSETQ. CDR3 length equals 15 residues. In nucleotides, the CDR3 is TGCGCCAGCAGCTTGCCGGGCGGGGCGAACTATGGCTACACCTTC. This sequence encodes CASSLPGGANYGYTF.

The chain combines TRBV4-1 with TRBJ1-1; D perhaps matches TRBD1 (6 bases). CDR3 size: 20 residues. Germline-derived CDR1 and CDR2 are MGHRA and YSYEKL. Trimming pared 4 bases from V and 1 base from J, leaving 28 bases between. CDR3 DNA: TGCGCCAGCAGCCGCCTGTCGTTGGCAGGGGTCGGACCACCGAACACTGAAGCTTTCTTT. Its protein product is CASSRLSLAGVGPPNTEAFF.

Ten or more counts support this clonotype. V usage is TRBV7-9 and J usage is TRBJ2-5; possibly TRBD1 for D (5 bases). This CDR3 contains 15 residues. Trimming removed 3 bases at V and 5 bases at J, with 16 bases between. The germline V gene has CDR1 SEHNR and CDR2 FQNEAQ (reference sequence). In DNA, the CDR3 is TGTGCCAGCAGCTTGGAACCTGGGGCTTGGGAGACCCAGTACTTC. Translating it yields CASSLEPGAWETQYF. The full variable domain, its missing parts supplied by reference TRBV7-9 and TRBJ2-5, is DTGVSQNPRHKITKRGQNVTFRCDPISEHNRLYWYRQTLGQGPEFLTYFQNEAQLEKSRLLSDRFSAERPKGSFSTLEIQRTEQGDSAMYLCASSLEPGAWETQYFGPGTRLLVL.

This clonotype has more than one count but fewer than ten. This chain connects TRBV6-5 to TRBJ2-1, with 8 bases fitting TRBD2. The V and J ends lost 3 bases and 1 base, in that order; junction bases with no gene match: 2. CDR1 is MNHEY, CDR2 SVGAGI, per germline. This CDR3 contains 15 residues. CDR3 nucleotides: TGTGCCAGCAGTTATGGCGGGAGGTCCTACAATGAGCAGTTCTTC. Its protein is CASSYGGRSYNEQFF.

This sequence joins TRBV20-1 and TRBJ2-3; a possible D gene is TRBD1 (6 bases). The CDR3 length is 12 residues. Trimming cost V 8 bases and J 2 bases, with 11 bases left between them. Germline V gene lookup returns CDR1 DFQATT and CDR2 SNEGSKA (reference sequence). In DNA, the CDR3 is TGCAGTATCCGACAGGCCACAGATACGCAGTATTTT. Encoded protein: CSIRQATDTQYF.

This clonotype occurred many times. This sequence joins TRBV7-2 and TRBJ2-2; unclear D gene. Trimming took 5 bases from V and 8 from J, leaving 18 bases between them. This CDR3 has 15 amino acids. Germline V CDR1 and CDR2: SGHTA, FQGNSA. In DNA, the CDR3 is TGTGCCAGCAGCCTATTGGGCTCCTCAGGAGGGGAGCTGTTTTTT. Its protein product is CASSLLGSSGGELFF.

Notes on this clonotype: Being one base from a much bigger clone, this may be a read error. The chain uses TRBV27 and TRBJ2-1; D gene ambiguous. The CDR3 is made up of 14 amino acids. The germline CDR1 and CDR2 sequences are MNHEY and SMNVEV (reference sequence). The chain's CDR3 is CASSPARFANEQSF. DNA of the CDR3: TGTGCCAGCAGTCCCGCCCGGTTTGCAAATGAGCAGTCCTTC.

V gene TRBV27 combines with J gene TRBJ1-3; D might be TRBD1 (6 bases). The CDR3 runs to 14 residues. CDR1 MNHEY and CDR2 SMNVEV come from the germline V gene (reference sequence). Deletions cut 4 bases from V and 4 bases from J, with 11 bases between. The CDR3 DNA reads TGTGCCAGCAGTTGGTCAGGGGCGGGAAACACCATATATTTT. It encodes CASSWSGAGNTIYF.

The V and J genes are TRBV4-2 and TRBJ2-1, with D perhaps TRBD2 (6 bases). The V end was cut by 4 bases, the J end by 0 bases, with 13 bases between. The CDR3 covers 16 residues. Germline CDR1 LGHNA, CDR2 YNFKEQ. The DNA of the CDR3 is TGTGCCAGCAGCCCTCCTTTAGCGGCCTCCTACAATGAGCAGTTCTTC. Residues: CASSPPLAASYNEQFF.

This clonotype was seen ten or more times. J is TRBJ2-3 and V is TRBV20-1; no reliable D call. The CDR3 loop spans 14 amino acids. Germline V gene lookup returns CDR1 DFQATT and CDR2 SNEGSKA (reference sequence). V was clipped by 2 bases and J by 2 bases, with 11 bases between them. CDR3 protein: CSARKDLATDTQYF. CDR3 nucleotide sequence: TGCAGTGCTAGAAAAGACTTAGCCACAGATACGCAGTATTTT.

This clonotype was counted many times. The CDR3 loop is CASSPLGHWRNIQYF. DNA for the CDR3: TGTGCCAGCAGCCCTCTGGGACACTGGCGAAACATTCAGTACTTC. This sequence joins TRBV7-2 and TRBJ2-4, with D perhaps TRBD1 (6 bases). The CDR3 extends over 15 amino acids. Between the trimmed V and J ends, which lost 5 bases and 6 bases, there was a span of 17 bases. The germline gives CDR1 SGHTA, CDR2 FQGNSA. Full variable domain (outside the CDR3, taken from reference TRBV7-2 and TRBJ2-4): GAGVSQSPSNKVTEKGKDVELRCDPISGHTALYWYRQSLGQGLEFLIYFQGNSAPDKSGLPSDRFSAERTGGSVSTLTIQRTQQEDSAVYLCASSPLGHWRNIQYFGAGTRLSVL.

The chain uses TRBV7-8 and TRBJ2-3; D gene unclear. The CDR3 totals 15 residues. The germline V gene has CDR1 SGHVS and CDR2 FQNEAQ. V was cut by 1 base and J by 2 bases, with 10 bases left in between. For the CDR3, the DNA is TGTGCCAGCAGCTTAGTCGCAGCTGTCACAGATACGCAGTATTTT. It is translated as CASSLVAAVTDTQYF. The variable domain in full, with the rest retrieved from reference TRBV7-8 and TRBJ2-3, is GAGVSQSPRYKVAKRGQDVALRCDPISGHVSLFWYQQALGQGPEFLTYFQNEAQLDKSGLPSDRFFAERPEGSVSTLKIQRTQQEDSAVYLCASSLVAAVTDTQYFGPGTRLTVL.

The J gene is TRBJ1-1, the V gene TRBV6-1; D possibly corresponds to TRBD1 (5 bases). The ends were cut back, 10 bases at V and 7 bases at J, with 19 bases in the middle. The length of the CDR3 is 13 residues. Germline assignment: CDR1 MNHNS and CDR2 SASEGT. CDR3 nucleotide sequence: TGTGCCACTCTCGGGGCAGGGTATTTTGAAGCTTTCTTT. Protein product: CATLGAGYFEAFF.

The chain has TRBV19 and TRBJ1-1, with D possibly matching TRBD1 (5 bases). Trimming left V 1 base short and J 5 bases short, with 11 bases between. Germline V CDR1 and CDR2: LNHDA, SQIVND (reference sequence). The CDR3 is made up of 14 amino acids. The CDR3 region has the DNA TGTGCCAGTAGTATAGGGGGGGTTGTGACTGAAGCTTTCTTT. Encoded protein: CASSIGGVVTEAFF. The full variable domain, completed using reference TRBV19 and TRBJ1-1, is DGGITQSPKYLFRKEGQNVTLSCEQNLNHDAMYWYRQDPGQGLRLIYYSQIVNDFQKGDIAEGYSVSREKKESFPLTVTSAQKNPTAFYLCASSIGGVVTEAFFGQGTRLTVV.

This clonotype was observed at least ten times. The chain combines TRBV6-2 or TRBV6-3 with TRBJ2-1; 10 nucleotides match TRBD2. This CDR3 is 16 amino acids long. Germline trimming cut 6 bases from V and 3 bases from J; bases unmatched to any gene: 8. Germline V gene data show CDR1 as MNHEY and CDR2 as SVGEGT. CDR3 amino acids: CASRKPGLANYNEQFF. In nucleotides, the CDR3 is TGTGCCAGCAGAAAACCGGGACTAGCGAACTACAATGAGCAGTTCTTC.

Points on this clonotype: This clone may be a read error of a much larger clone one base away. The V and J genes are TRBV18 and TRBJ2-7; D not resolved. The CDR3 is 14 amino acids. Trimming shortened V by 6 bases and J by 4 bases, and 16 bases separated the two germline ends. Germline-derived CDR1 and CDR2 are KGHSH and LQKENI. The CDR3 here is CASSPVGPAYEQYV. The CDR3 region has the DNA TGTGCCAGCTCTCCCGTCGGCCCAGCGTACGAGCAGTACGTC.

A word on this clonotype: One junction end disagrees with the germline gene, perhaps due to a read error. The chain recombines TRBV5-1 with TRBJ1-2; 7 bases agree with TRBD1. The CDR3 has 14 residues. CDR1 is SGHRS, CDR2 YFSETQ, per germline. CDR3: CVSSSPTGEEGYTF. The DNA for the CDR3 is TGCGTCAGCAGCTCCCCCACAGGGGAAGAGGGCTACACCTTC. Combining the CDR3 with reference TRBV5-1 and TRBJ1-2 gives the whole variable domain KAGVTQTPRYLIKTRGQQVTLSCSPISGHRSVSWYQQTPGQGLQFLFEYFSETQRNKGNFPGRFSGRQFSNSRSEMNVSTLELGDSALYLCVSSSPTGEEGYTFGSGTRLTVV.

This clonotype came up many times. J is TRBJ1-5 and V is TRBV6-1; no clear D. The V gene's germline CDR1 is MNHNS and CDR2 SASEGT. Trimming took off 1 base at V and 4 bases at J, with 14 bases between the two ends. This CDR3 is built from 16 residues. CDR3 coding DNA: TGTGCCAGCAGTGAAGTTCCCTTCTCCGGAAATCAGCCCCAGCATTTT. Translated: CASSEVPFSGNQPQHF.

This clonotype was counted many times. This chain connects TRBV18 to TRBJ2-7, with 11 bases lining up with TRBD2. V shed 1 base, J shed 3 bases, and the junction held 2 bases outside the gene matches. The CDR3 contains 15 residues. Germline-derived CDR1 and CDR2 are KGHSH and LQKENI. CDR3 DNA: TGTGCCAGCTCACCACAAGGGACTAGCGGCTACGAGCAGTACGTC. The encoded protein is CASSPQGTSGYEQYV.

This chain connects TRBV10-3 to TRBJ2-5; maybe TRBD1 (5 bases). The germline V gene has CDR1 ENHRY and CDR2 SYGVKD. The ends were cut back, 2 bases at V and 3 bases at J, with 13 bases in the middle. The CDR3 has 15 residues. The CDR3 DNA reads TGTGCCATCAGTGAGGGCTTGCGACAGAAAGAGACCCAGTACTTC. Amino acids: CAISEGLRQKETQYF.

This clonotype was counted many times. The rearrangement joins TRBV2 to TRBJ1-3; D gene ambiguous. CDR3 length: 14 residues. The V end was cut by 6 bases, the J end by 2 bases, with 11 bases between. Germline V gene sequence: CDR1 SNHLY, CDR2 FYNNEI. The CDR3 nucleotides read TGTGCCAGCAGCCTGGGAAGCACTGGAAACACCATATATTTT. Translation: CASSLGSTGNTIYF.

This rearrangement joins TRBV19 to TRBJ1-3, with a possible D match to TRBD1 (5 bases). CDR1 and CDR2 (germline): LNHDA, SQIVND (reference sequence). This CDR3 is built from 12 residues. The V end was cut by 5 bases, the J end by 4 bases, with 6 bases between. In DNA, the CDR3 is TGTGCCAGTAGTTGGACAGGAAACACCATATATTTT. As protein: CASSWTGNTIYF.

As for this clonotype: This sequence may be a read error, since a much larger clone differs from it by one base. The chain employs TRBV27 and TRBJ2-1, with TRBD2 matching 9 bases. The J call may be wrong; the DNA end is better matched by TRBJ2-7. This CDR3 comprises 15 residues. Germline V lookup: CDR1 MNHEY, CDR2 SMNVEV (reference sequence). In DNA form, the CDR3 reads TGTGCCAGCAGTTTATTGGCGGGAGGGCAGAATGAGCAGTACTTC. This encodes CASSLLAGGQNEQYF.

Comments on this clonotype: A much larger clone sits a single nucleotide away, making a read error possible. V and J are TRBV6-2 or TRBV6-3 and TRBJ1-1; 8 bases line up with TRBD1. Germline lookup yields CDR1 MNHEY and CDR2 SVGEGT. The CDR3 totals 14 residues. V lost 5 bases to trimming and J lost 0 bases; unmatched junction nucleotides: 2. The CDR3 sequence is CASSVDRVNTEAFF. For the CDR3, the DNA is TGTGCCAGCAGTGTGGACAGGGTGAACACTGAAGCTTTCTTT.